This T cell receptor beta chain originates from a study of Tregs in tolerant kidney transplant recipients. Overall study findings and caveats: The most relevant donor-specific Treg TCRbeta repertoire apparently came from expansion with activated donor B cells.

Generated by immunoSEQ multiplex PCR, the TCRdb table keeps only in-frame clones and is missing some. Among 100,000 to 150,000 clones, around 91% were seen once, and the ten largest hold more than 0.5%. Details on this clone: Its antigen remains unknown.

Between the trimmed V and J ends, which lost 0 bases and 8 bases, there was a span of 11 bases. Germline CDR1 and CDR2: SGHRS and YFSETQ. This CDR3 has 14 residues. The chain joins TRBV5-1 to TRBJ1-4; D ambiguous. The sequencing input was CD4+ T cells from blood. The TCR was taken from a human donor in good health. DNA for the CDR3: TGCGCCAGCAGCTTGGGAGGGAGGCGAGAAAAACTGTTTTTT. Its translation: CASSLGGRREKLFF.